Shown below are 32 T cell receptor beta chains from a single sample sequenced in a study of CD8 T cells in Susac syndrome. Reverse transcription of about 0.5 to 1 ug RNA used random hexamers. TCRdb reprocessed the immunoSEQ multiplex PCR reads with MiXCR, giving one entry per CDR3 protein. Of around 130,000 distinct CDR3 sequences in the sample, about 90% were seen once. Sequencing input: CD8+ T cells from PBMCs. These TCRs come from a human donor with multiple sclerosis.

This clonotype was seen a single time. The CDR3 DNA reads as TGTGCCAGCAGCTCCAGACTAGCGGGAGGGGACAATGAGCAGTTCTTC. Encoded protein: CASSSRLAGGDNEQFF. This sequence joins TRBV5-4 and TRBJ2-1; 14 nucleotides align to TRBD2. Germline V gene lookup returns CDR1 SGHNT and CDR2 YYREEE (reference sequence). CDR3 size: 16 residues. Trimming removed 3 bases from V and 5 bases from J; junction bases left unmatched: 4.

In DNA form, the CDR3 reads TGTGCCAGCAGCTCCTTACCTCGAGGGTATGGCTACACCTTC. It codes for CASSSLPRGYGYTF. The chain has TRBV7-9 and TRBJ1-2, with D uncertain. This CDR3 is 14 amino acids long. Germline CDR1 SEHNR, CDR2 FQNEAQ (reference sequence). Trimming cost V 4 bases and J 5 bases, with 14 bases left between them.

This chain uses TRBV6-5 with TRBJ2-5; no reliable D call. The germline V gene has CDR1 MNHEY and CDR2 SVGAGI. The CDR3 totals 16 residues. Trimming left V 0 bases short and J 5 bases short, with 16 bases between. The CDR3 DNA is TGTGCCAGCAGTTACTCGAAGCTGGGGATGTCGGAGACCCAGTACTTC. This encodes CASSYSKLGMSETQYF.

The table lists this clonotype with a count of one. DNA of the CDR3: TGTGCCACCGCGGGCGGGCCAGGGGACGATGAAAAACTGTTTTTT. It yields the protein CATAGGPGDDEKLFF. The genes are TRBV10-3 and TRBJ1-4, with D possibly matching TRBD1 (6 bases). This CDR3 contains 15 residues. V shed 10 bases and J shed 6 bases, with 21 bases lying between them. Germline CDR1 and CDR2: ENHRY and SYGVKD.

DNA for the CDR3: TGCGCCAGCAGCCCCGGGACTAGCGGGAGGCCGTCGGAGCTGTTTTTT. This codes for CASSPGTSGRPSELFF. V and J are TRBV4-3 and TRBJ2-2; 15 bases line up with TRBD2. This CDR3 contains 16 residues. CDR1 and CDR2 (germline): LGHNA, YSLEER. J was trimmed by 10 bases and V by 4 bases; bases with no gene match: 7.

The gene calls are TRBV19 and TRBJ2-2; 8 bases are shared with TRBD1. Losses at the gene ends were 4 bases for V and 5 bases for J; bases not matched to a gene: 6. The CDR3 sequence is 15 residues long. In germline, CDR1 is LNHDA, CDR2 SQIVND (reference sequence). The CDR3 here is CASSTPRQGTGELFF. DNA for the CDR3: TGTGCCAGTAGTACTCCCAGACAGGGGACCGGGGAGCTGTTTTTT.

V gene TRBV27 combines with J gene TRBJ2-7; D ambiguous. This CDR3 contains 12 residues. Trimming shortened V by 6 bases and J by 3 bases, and 9 bases separated the two germline ends. Germline assignment: CDR1 MNHEY and CDR2 SMNVEV (reference sequence). This chain's CDR3 is CASRGNGYEQYF. The CDR3 DNA reads as TGTGCCAGCAGAGGGAACGGCTACGAGCAGTACTTC.

The chain joins TRBV12-3 or TRBV12-4 to TRBJ2-1; 8 nucleotides line up with TRBD2. Trimming took 1 base from V and 5 from J; bases not matched to a gene: 4. The CDR3 consists of 15 residues. DNA of the CDR3: TGTGCCAGCAGTTTAGGCGGGAGGCGAGACAATGAGCAGTTCTTC. Translating it yields CASSLGGRRDNEQFF.

CDR3 in DNA: TGTGCCAGCAGCTTGTCCCCTGGGGAGCCTCGAGACTATGGCTACACCTTC. Protein: CASSLSPGEPRDYGYTF. The J gene is TRBJ1-2, the V gene TRBV5-4; D remains ambiguous. The germline V gene has CDR1 SGHNT and CDR2 YYREEE (reference sequence). This CDR3 has 17 residues. The V end lost 1 base, the J end lost 3 bases, and 19 bases lay between the germline ends.

The chain employs TRBV3-1 and TRBJ1-6; D not certain. The CDR3 is 13 amino acids. Germline CDR1 is LGHDT and CDR2 is YNNKEL (reference sequence). V lost 4 bases to trimming and J lost 13 bases, with 14 bases between them. The CDR3 nucleotides read TGTGCCAGCAGCCCCTCCAATGGTTACCCCCTCCACTTT. Its translation: CASSPSNGYPLHF. Variable domain in full (rest from reference TRBV3-1 and TRBJ1-6): DTAVSQTPKYLVTQMGNDKSIKCEQNLGHDTMYWYKQDSKKFLKIMFSYNNKELIINETVPNRFSPKSPDKAHLNLHINSLELGDSAVYFCASSPSNGYPLHFGNGTRLTVT.

J is TRBJ2-1 and V is TRBV4-3; 10 bases match TRBD2. The ends lost 4 bases at V and 3 bases at J; junction bases unmatched: 6. CDR3 length equals 16 residues. CDR1 is LGHNA, CDR2 YSLEER, per germline. This CDR3 is CASSPQTSGFYNEQFF. The CDR3 DNA reads as TGCGCCAGCAGCCCACAGACTAGCGGGTTCTACAATGAGCAGTTCTTC.

This chain connects TRBV7-9 to TRBJ2-5, with D possibly matching TRBD2 (5 bases). Germline V gene sequence: CDR1 SEHNR, CDR2 FQNEAQ (reference sequence). The CDR3 is 13 amino acids. The germline V and J ends were trimmed by 5 bases and 3 bases, with 10 bases remaining between them. CDR3 sequence: CASSRDGEETQYF. The CDR3, as DNA: TGTGCCAGCAGCCGTGACGGGGAAGAGACCCAGTACTTC.

This chain uses TRBV3-1 with TRBJ2-5, with a tentative D call TRBD2 (6 bases). V dropped 3 bases and J dropped 4 bases, with 15 bases sitting between them. The germline CDR1 and CDR2 sequences are LGHDT and YNNKEL (reference sequence). This CDR3 has 15 residues. CDR3 sequence (DNA): TGTGCCAGCAGCCATTTGGGACTCGGGGGAGAGACCCAGTACTTC. Its translation is CASSHLGLGGETQYF.

Written as DNA, the CDR3 is TGTGCCAGCAGCTTAGCGGGTCGAGAGCAGTTCTTC. Its protein product is CASSLAGREQFF. The gene calls are TRBV7-9 and TRBJ2-1, with D unclear. This CDR3 has 12 amino acids. Germline V gives CDR1 SEHNR, CDR2 FQNEAQ (reference sequence). The germline V and J ends were trimmed by 0 bases and 10 bases, with 7 bases remaining between them.

This clonotype was counted between two and nine times. This chain connects TRBV2 to TRBJ1-2; D unclear. Germline V gene sequence: CDR1 SNHLY, CDR2 FYNNEI. The CDR3 extends over 13 amino acids. V dropped 7 bases and J dropped 5 bases, with 14 bases sitting between them. CDR3 nucleotide sequence: TGTGCCAGCATCTGGAACGACGGTTATGGCTACACCTTC. Its translation: CASIWNDGYGYTF.

This chain uses TRBV27 with TRBJ1-2; possibly TRBD1 for D (5 bases). Germline values: CDR1 MNHEY, CDR2 SMNVEV (reference sequence). The germline V and J ends were trimmed by 6 bases and 5 bases, with 7 bases remaining between them. The CDR3 is 11 amino acids. The CDR3 reads CASSQGYGYTF. CDR3 DNA: TGTGCCAGCAGCCAGGGTTATGGCTACACCTTC.

The rearrangement links TRBV30 to TRBJ2-1; 7 bases align to TRBD2. Germline CDR1 and CDR2: GTSNPN and SVGIG (reference sequence). The CDR3 consists of 13 residues. DNA for the CDR3: TGTGCATATCTAGCGGCAGATCGTAATGAGCAGTTCTTC. Translating gives CAYLAADRNEQFF. The full variable domain, completed using reference TRBV30 and TRBJ2-1, is SQTIHQWPATLVQPVGSPLSLECTVEGTSNPNLYWYRQAAGRGLQLLFYSVGIGQISSEVPQNLSASRPQDRQFILSSKKLLLSDSGFYLCAYLAADRNEQFFGPGTRLTVL.

V is TRBV6-6 and J is TRBJ2-7; 7 bases line up with TRBD1. From germline, CDR1 is MNHNY and CDR2 SVGAGI (reference sequence). This CDR3 is built from 16 residues. The trim removed 6 bases at V and 6 bases at J, leaving 17 bases unmatched. CDR3 residues: CASSLHQGGKKGEQYF. In DNA, the CDR3 is TGTGCCAGCAGCCTACACCAAGGGGGCAAAAAGGGCGAGCAGTACTTC.

The genes are TRBV7-6 and TRBJ2-3; 7 bases align to TRBD2. The CDR3 has 12 residues. Germline loops: CDR1 SGHVS, CDR2 FNYEAQ. Trimming at V came to 4 bases and at J to 10 bases, leaving 5 bases not matched to a gene. The CDR3 sequence: CASSSMGGAQYF. Written as DNA, the CDR3 is TGTGCCAGCAGCTCGATGGGGGGGGCGCAGTATTTT.

This clonotype was seen only once. This chain uses TRBV12-3 or TRBV12-4 with TRBJ2-2; 10 bases map to TRBD2. V lost 8 bases to trimming and J lost 6 bases; unmatched junction nucleotides: 3. The CDR3 has 13 residues. The CDR3 DNA follows: TGTGCCAGCCTAGCGGGAGAGGCCGGGGAGCTGTTTTTT. Translation gives CASLAGEAGELFF.

Points on this clonotype: At one end the junction does not follow the germline gene, possibly because of a read error. J is TRBJ2-7 and V is TRBV13, with TRBD2 matching over 12 bases. The CDR3 has 13 residues. Germline CDR1 is PRHDT and CDR2 is FYEKMQ (reference sequence). The chain's CDR3 is CASSLGTSGSADF. The CDR3 DNA follows: TGTGCCAGCAGCTTAGGGACTAGCGGGAGTGCGGACTTC.

A single count supports this clonotype. CDR3 bases: TGTGCCAGCAGCCAAGACCTGACAGGGGGCGACCCTGAAGCTTTCTTT. The encoded protein is CASSQDLTGGDPEAFF. V gene TRBV4-2 combines with J gene TRBJ1-1, with 10 positions matching TRBD1. This CDR3 region has 16 residues. V lost 0 bases and J lost 6; bases outside the gene matches: 7. CDR1 is LGHNA, CDR2 YNFKEQ, per germline.

This sequence joins TRBV28 and TRBJ2-7; tentative D call: TRBD2 (5 bases). CDR1 is MDHEN and CDR2 is SYDVKM in the germline V gene. This CDR3 has 14 amino acids. V was shortened by 3 bases and J by 4 bases, with 13 bases between the two germline ends. The CDR3 protein is CASSFGRAVYEQYF. DNA of the CDR3: TGTGCCAGCAGTTTTGGGCGGGCCGTATACGAGCAGTACTTC.

The V call is TRBV27, the J call TRBJ1-2; no clear D. Trimming removed 4 bases from V and 6 bases from J, with 24 bases in between. The CDR3 length is 17 residues. CDR1 is MNHEY and CDR2 is SMNVEV in the germline V gene (reference sequence). CDR3 loop: CASSSHDTGGGFDGYTF. The DNA for the CDR3 is TGTGCCAGCAGTTCCCATGACACTGGAGGTGGATTCGATGGCTACACCTTC.

The chain combines TRBV15 with TRBJ1-2, with a weak D call TRBD1 (5 bases). The CDR3 sequence is 13 residues long. V was trimmed by 4 bases and J by 4 bases, leaving 10 bases between them. Per germline, CDR1 LNHNV and CDR2 YYDKDF (reference sequence). Here the CDR3 reads CATSTGLGYGYTF. In DNA form, the CDR3 reads TGTGCCACCAGCACAGGGTTAGGCTATGGCTACACCTTC.

The chain uses TRBV13 and TRBJ2-7; possible D gene TRBD1, 6 bases. V lost 4 bases and J 5 bases, leaving 12 bases between the germline ends. The CDR3 loop spans 13 amino acids. Germline lookup yields CDR1 PRHDT and CDR2 FYEKMQ (reference sequence). The chain's CDR3 is CASSSTQGNEQYF. As DNA, the CDR3 is TGTGCCAGCAGCTCCACACAGGGCAACGAGCAGTACTTC.

This chain links TRBV18 with TRBJ1-2; no clear D gene. This CDR3 is 15 amino acids long. Between the trimmed V and J ends, which lost 1 base and 4 bases, there was a span of 13 bases. CDR1 KGHSH and CDR2 LQKENI come from the germline V gene. The CDR3 sequence is CASSPLEGISYGYTF. The DNA for the CDR3 is TGTGCCAGCTCACCACTAGAGGGAATATCCTATGGCTACACCTTC.

The rearrangement joins TRBV6-5 to TRBJ2-7; TRBD2 matches 8 bases. J gave up 6 bases and V 3 bases, and 4 bases lay outside the gene matches. The CDR3 extends over 13 amino acids. From germline, CDR1 is MNHEY and CDR2 SVGAGI. The CDR3 region is CASSYSGTIEQYF. The CDR3 nucleotides read TGTGCCAGCAGTTATAGCGGGACCATCGAGCAGTACTTC.

The rearrangement links TRBV28 to TRBJ2-1, with 7 bases aligning to TRBD2. Germline assignment: CDR1 MDHEN and CDR2 SYDVKM. Trimming cost V 3 bases and J 8 bases; bases outside gene matches: 13. CDR3 length equals 16 residues. The CDR3 sequence is CASSFSPLAPLHEQFF. CDR3 nucleotides: TGTGCCAGCAGTTTTTCTCCACTAGCGCCCCTTCATGAGCAGTTCTTC.

This clonotype was seen more than once but under ten times. The chain recombines TRBV6-5 with TRBJ2-2; D gene ambiguous. From germline, CDR1 is MNHEY and CDR2 SVGAGI. CDR3 length: 14 residues. V lost 7 bases, J lost 0 bases, and 9 bases lay in between. The chain's CDR3 is CASIGLTNTGELFF. DNA of the CDR3: TGTGCCAGCATTGGGCTGACGAACACCGGGGAGCTGTTTTTT.

The chain employs TRBV4-3 and TRBJ2-7, with TRBD2 identical over 8 bases. The V gene end was trimmed by 2 bases and the J gene end by 1 base; junction bases not matched to a gene: 4. The length of the CDR3 is 15 residues. Germline V lookup: CDR1 LGHNA, CDR2 YSLEER. CDR3 residues: CASSQLLAESYEQYF. CDR3 DNA: TGCGCCAGCAGCCAATTACTAGCGGAGTCCTACGAGCAGTACTTC.

V gene TRBV7-9 combines with J gene TRBJ2-7; 11 bases line up with TRBD2. The J segment lost 2 bases and the V segment lost 5 bases, leaving 8 bases of the junction unmatched. The CDR3 is made up of 16 amino acids. CDR1 is SEHNR and CDR2 is FQNEAQ in the germline V gene (reference sequence). The CDR3 DNA sequence: TGTGCCAGCAGCCCCCCGACTAGCGGGACGACCTACGAGCAGTACTTC. Residues: CASSPPTSGTTYEQYF. Combining the CDR3 with reference TRBV7-9 and TRBJ2-7 gives the whole variable domain DTGVSQNPRHKITKRGQNVTFRCDPISEHNRLYWYRQTLGQGPEFLTYFQNEAQLEKSRLLSDRFSAERPKGSFSTLEIQRTEQGDSAMYLCASSPPTSGTTYEQYFGPGTRLTVT.